Below are 18 T cell receptor beta chains sequenced from a single sample in a study of cytotoxic CD8 clonotypes in ibrutinib-treated CLL. The repertoire was sequenced with immunoSEQ multiplex PCR; TCRdb's copy has only in-frame clones and lacks some. This sample has some 130,000 clones, with roughly 88% found just once. Sample: PBMCs, taken after 24 months of ibrutinib treatment. The receptor source for this set is a human donor with chronic lymphocytic leukemia.

In this sample, this clone turned up a few times. V is TRBV2 and J is TRBJ2-7; D possibly corresponds to TRBD2 (5 bases). The CDR3 sequence is 13 residues long. V gave up 7 bases and J gave up 9 bases, with 19 bases separating them. From germline, CDR1 is SNHLY and CDR2 FYNNEI. The CDR3 sequence: CASTMGEGRVQYF. The DNA of the CDR3 is TGTGCCAGCACCATGGGTGAGGGTAGGGTGCAGTACTTC.

The chain has TRBV7-2 and TRBJ1-3; D is undetermined. CDR3 size: 16 residues. The V end was cut by 3 bases, the J end by 0 bases, with 12 bases between. Germline lookup yields CDR1 SGHTA and CDR2 FQGNSA. CDR3 nucleotides: TGTGCCAGCAGCTTCCCCGGACGGGCCTCTGGAAACACCATATATTTT. Translating gives CASSFPGRASGNTIYF. Looking up the rest from reference TRBV7-2 and TRBJ1-3 gives the full variable domain: GAGVSQSPSNKVTEKGKDVELRCDPISGHTALYWYRQSLGQGLEFLIYFQGNSAPDKSGLPSDRFSAERTGGSVSTLTIQRTQQEDSAVYLCASSFPGRASGNTIYFGEGSWLTVV.

This chain connects TRBV4-2 to TRBJ1-2; 10 positions match TRBD1. Germline V gene sequence: CDR1 LGHNA, CDR2 YNFKEQ. The CDR3 contains 14 residues. V lost 10 bases to trimming and J lost 4 bases; unmatched junction nucleotides: 9. CDR3 coding DNA: TGTGCCATAAGGACGAGGGACAGGGGCTATGGCTACACCTTC. Its translation: CAIRTRDRGYGYTF.

V usage is TRBV6-5 and J usage is TRBJ1-5; no definite D call. The CDR3 sequence is 14 residues long. Trimming pared 8 bases from V and 2 bases from J, leaving 13 bases between. Germline loops: CDR1 MNHEY, CDR2 SVGAGI. The CDR3 protein is CASGEGAGNQPQHF. CDR3 nucleotides: TGTGCCAGCGGAGAGGGAGCGGGCAATCAGCCCCAGCATTTT.

The table lists this clone with a few counts. The V and J genes are TRBV30 and TRBJ1-6; 8 bases are a match to TRBD1. The CDR3 loop spans 16 amino acids. Trimming removed 0 bases from V and 4 bases from J; junction bases left unmatched: 5. Germline V gives CDR1 GTSNPN, CDR2 SVGIG (reference sequence). The CDR3 here is CAWSVEWDRYNSPLHF. The CDR3 coding sequence is TGTGCCTGGAGTGTAGAATGGGACAGGTATAATTCACCCCTCCACTTT. The complete variable domain, with remaining parts taken from reference TRBV30 and TRBJ1-6, reads SQTIHQWPATLVQPVGSPLSLECTVEGTSNPNLYWYRQAAGRGLQLLFYSVGIGQISSEVPQNLSASRPQDRQFILSSKKLLLSDSGFYLCAWSVEWDRYNSPLHFGNGTRLTVT.

V usage is TRBV4-3 and J usage is TRBJ1-2, with 9 bases that match TRBD1. Germline CDR1 and CDR2: LGHNA and YSLEER. V trimming: 0 bases; J trimming: 1 base; junction bases outside the gene matches: 15. This CDR3 region has 20 residues. Written as DNA, the CDR3 is TGCGCCAGCAGCCAAGACTGGGTGCTGGGCAGGACAGGGGATAACTATGGCTACACCTTC. Translation gives CASSQDWVLGRTGDNYGYTF.

This sequence joins TRBV23-1 and TRBJ1-4; perhaps TRBD1 as D (6 bases). TRBV23-1 is sorted into the ORF group, with uncertain function. V lost 0 bases and J lost 3, with 14 bases in between. This CDR3 region has 17 residues. The CDR3 sequence: CASSQSVPRGANEKLFF. In DNA, the CDR3 is TGCGCCAGCAGTCAATCGGTGCCCAGGGGTGCTAATGAAAAACTGTTTTTT.

This chain connects TRBV28 to TRBJ2-2, with TRBD2 identical over 11 bases. V lost 6 bases to trimming and J lost 4 bases; unmatched junction nucleotides: 4. The CDR3 is 15 amino acids. Germline CDR1 MDHEN, CDR2 SYDVKM. CDR3 protein: CASRLAGVGTGELFF. The CDR3, as DNA: TGTGCCAGCAGACTAGCGGGAGTTGGCACCGGGGAGCTGTTTTTT.

The chain employs TRBV29-1 and TRBJ1-2; D is ambiguous. V lost 2 bases and J lost 8, with 18 bases in between. This CDR3 has 14 amino acids. Germline-derived CDR1 and CDR2 are SQVTM and ANQGSEA. CDR3 bases: TGCAGCGTTGAACGGGTAGGCAACGAGAAGGGCTACACCTTC. Translating gives CSVERVGNEKGYTF.

The chain joins TRBV29-1 to TRBJ1-2, with D uncertain. Trimming took off 8 bases at V and 5 bases at J, with 15 bases between the two ends. This CDR3 contains 12 residues. Germline CDR1 reads SQVTM; CDR2 reads ANQGSEA. The CDR3 DNA sequence: TGCAGCAGCGTGGATGGGCAGTATGGCTACACCTTC. Protein sequence: CSSVDGQYGYTF.

This chain connects TRBV5-4 to TRBJ2-7, with 7 bases fitting TRBD2. CDR1 SGHNT and CDR2 YYREEE come from the germline V gene (reference sequence). The ends lost 5 bases at V and 0 bases at J; junction bases unmatched: 8. This CDR3 has 15 amino acids. CDR3 nucleotides: TGTGCCAGCAGGAGAGCCGGGACTACCTCCTACGAGCAGTACTTC. Its protein product is CASRRAGTTSYEQYF.

V is TRBV27 and J is TRBJ2-7, with TRBD1 matching 10 bases. The CDR3 consists of 18 residues. Germline lookup yields CDR1 MNHEY and CDR2 SMNVEV (reference sequence). V was pared by 3 bases and J by 3 bases, with 14 bases of the junction left unmatched. CDR3 in DNA: TGTGCCAGCAGTTTTACCGGGACAGGGGAAATACTCATCTACGAGCAGTACTTC. It is translated as CASSFTGTGEILIYEQYF.

The V and J genes are TRBV7-8 and TRBJ1-1; D is ambiguous. The germline V and J ends were trimmed by 1 base and 0 bases, with 6 bases remaining between them. This CDR3 comprises 14 residues. Germline V CDR1 and CDR2: SGHVS, FQNEAQ. The CDR3 DNA is TGTGCCAGCAGCTTAGGTACCGTGAACACTGAAGCTTTCTTT. It specifies CASSLGTVNTEAFF.

The J gene is TRBJ1-4, the V gene TRBV5-6, with 7 bases fitting TRBD1. Germline-derived CDR1 and CDR2 are SGHDT and YYEEEE. The CDR3 has 15 amino acids. V lost 5 bases to trimming and J lost 4 bases; unmatched junction nucleotides: 8. In DNA form, the CDR3 reads TGTGCCAGCAGTTCACTGGACAGGCTTAATGAAAAACTGTTTTTT. It is translated as CASSSLDRLNEKLFF.

The J gene is TRBJ2-5, the V gene TRBV27; D perhaps matches TRBD1 (6 bases). This CDR3 has 18 amino acids. Trimming removed 8 bases from V and 0 bases from J, with 25 bases in between. Germline CDR1 MNHEY, CDR2 SMNVEV (reference sequence). This chain's CDR3 is CASQTGTYLDWYQETQYF. For the CDR3, the DNA is TGTGCCAGCCAAACCGGGACATACCTCGATTGGTACCAAGAGACCCAGTACTTC.

The chain employs TRBV10-3 and TRBJ2-7, with D possibly being TRBD2 (5 bases). The CDR3 loop spans 15 amino acids. Trimming cost V 0 bases and J 1 base, with 10 bases left between them. CDR1 and CDR2 (germline): ENHRY, SYGVKD. CDR3 loop: CAISESGLKSYEQYF. Written as DNA, the CDR3 is TGTGCCATCAGTGAGTCCGGACTGAAATCCTACGAGCAGTACTTC.

This clone showed up just a few times. The rearrangement uses TRBV7-3 and TRBJ1-6; D remains ambiguous. The CDR3 is 14 amino acids. CDR1 and CDR2 (germline): SGHTA, FQGTGA. The V and J ends lost 1 base and 8 bases respectively, with 9 bases between them. The CDR3 DNA reads TGTGCCAGCAGCTTAAAGGCTACGGATTCACCCCTCCACTTT. Encoded protein: CASSLKATDSPLHF.

V is TRBV13 and J is TRBJ2-7; 9 bases agree with TRBD2. Trimming took 5 bases from V and 3 from J; bases not matched to a gene: 8. The CDR3 runs 15 residues. The germline CDR1 and CDR2 sequences are PRHDT and FYEKMQ (reference sequence). The DNA for the CDR3 is TGTGCCAGCAGCCCGGAGGGACTAGCAGACTACGAGCAGTACTTC. It encodes CASSPEGLADYEQYF.